These 15 T cell receptor beta chains share one sample of origin, sequenced in a study of T cell changes during pregnancy in multiple sclerosis. Generated by immunoSEQ multiplex PCR, the TCRdb table keeps only in-frame clones and is missing some. The sample has under 25,000 clones, about 84% seen once; the top ten hold less than 9%. Sequencing used CD8+ T cells from peripheral blood mononuclear cells, obtained before pregnancy. These receptors were taken from a female donor with multiple sclerosis, enrolled in a pregnancy study.

The chain recombines TRBV5-1 with TRBJ2-2; no definite D call. CDR3 length: 15 residues. Germline values: CDR1 SGHRS, CDR2 YFSETQ. The V end was cut by 3 bases, the J end by 0 bases, with 9 bases between. CDR3 coding DNA: TGCGCCAGCAGCTCGATACAGACGAACACCGGGGAGCTGTTTTTT. This encodes CASSSIQTNTGELFF. Combining the CDR3 with reference TRBV5-1 and TRBJ2-2 gives the whole variable domain KAGVTQTPRYLIKTRGQQVTLSCSPISGHRSVSWYQQTPGQGLQFLFEYFSETQRNKGNFPGRFSGRQFSNSRSEMNVSTLELGDSALYLCASSSIQTNTGELFFGEGSRLTVL.

The V and J genes are TRBV7-2 and TRBJ2-3, with D possibly matching TRBD1 (6 bases). This CDR3 comprises 15 residues. V shed 5 bases and J shed 2 bases, with 14 bases lying between them. Germline V gene data show CDR1 as SGHTA and CDR2 as FQGNSA. The CDR3 loop is CASSRQGLNTDTQYF. CDR3 coding DNA: TGTGCCAGCAGCCGGCAGGGGCTGAACACAGATACGCAGTATTTT.

DNA of the CDR3: TGTGCCAGCAGTGCCACCAGGGGGTTCCCAGAGACCCAGTACTTC. Amino acids: CASSATRGFPETQYF. The J gene is TRBJ2-5, the V gene TRBV6-4; 7 positions agree with TRBD1. With V trimmed by 4 bases and J by 4 bases, 9 bases remained unmatched. This CDR3 is 15 amino acids long. Germline lookup yields CDR1 MRHNA and CDR2 SNTAGT.

On this clone: At the DNA level, this CDR3 is encoded by other sequences in the same sample as well. The chain carries TRBV5-1 and TRBJ2-7, with 10 positions matching TRBD2. The CDR3 spans 14 residues. V lost 2 bases, J lost 2 bases, and 1 base stayed unmatched. From germline, CDR1 is SGHRS and CDR2 YFSETQ. The CDR3 coding sequence is TGCGCCAGCAGCTTTAGCGGGGGGACCTACGAGCAGTACTTC. Encoded protein: CASSFSGGTYEQYF.

The gene calls are TRBV10-2 and TRBJ1-1; TRBD1 agrees at 7 bases. Losses at the gene ends were 0 bases for V and 5 bases for J; bases not matched to a gene: 3. This CDR3 contains 14 residues. In germline, CDR1 is WSHSY, CDR2 SAAADI. The CDR3: CASSESRGWTEAFF. The CDR3 nucleotides read TGCGCCAGCAGTGAGTCCAGGGGGTGGACTGAAGCTTTCTTT.

This sequence joins TRBV2 and TRBJ2-5, with 8 nucleotides matching TRBD2. CDR3 length equals 13 residues. V gave up 6 bases and J gave up 2 bases; unmatched junction bases: 2. CDR1 is SNHLY, CDR2 FYNNEI, per germline. CDR3 sequence: CASRRGAQETQYF. Here the CDR3 DNA reads TGTGCCAGCAGGCGGGGGGCTCAAGAGACCCAGTACTTC.

V usage is TRBV2 and J usage is TRBJ2-3; 7 bases are shared with TRBD1. CDR1 is SNHLY, CDR2 FYNNEI, per germline. V gave up 10 bases and J gave up 4 bases; unmatched junction bases: 14. This CDR3 spans 15 amino acids. In nucleotides, the CDR3 is TGTGCCACAGACAGGGAGTCCCTCCAACCAGATACGCAGTATTTT. Translated, it gives CATDRESLQPDTQYF.

The V call is TRBV7-7, the J call TRBJ2-5; unclear D gene. Germline-derived CDR1 and CDR2 are SSHAT and FNYEAQ (reference sequence). The CDR3 length is 14 residues. V was shortened by 5 bases and J by 1 base, with 11 bases between the two germline ends. CDR3 protein: CASSPYRGQETQYF. CDR3 coding DNA: TGTGCCAGCAGCCCCTACCGCGGCCAAGAGACCCAGTACTTC. Filled out from reference TRBV7-7 and TRBJ2-5, the complete variable domain reads GAGVSQSPRYKVTKRGQDVTLRCDPISSHATLYWYQQALGQGPEFLTYFNYEAQPDKSGLPSDRFSAERPEGSISTLTIQRTEQRDSAMYRCASSPYRGQETQYFGPGTRLLVL.

The DNA for the CDR3 is TGCGCCAGCAGCTCCGGGGGGCTCTTACTCGATGGCTACACCTTC. Translating it yields CASSSGGLLLDGYTF. This chain links TRBV4-1 with TRBJ1-2; a weak D match, TRBD1 (6 bases). Per germline, CDR1 MGHRA and CDR2 YSYEKL. CDR3 size: 15 residues. V dropped 5 bases and J dropped 6 bases, with 19 bases sitting between them.

The chain combines TRBV27 with TRBJ2-1; 13 bases fit TRBD2. The CDR3 spans 17 residues. Germline assignment: CDR1 MNHEY and CDR2 SMNVEV (reference sequence). The V and J ends lost 5 bases and 6 bases, in that order; junction bases with no gene match: 10. Here the CDR3 reads CASSPPLGLAGVNEQFF. In DNA form, the CDR3 reads TGTGCCAGCAGTCCCCCCCTCGGACTAGCGGGAGTCAATGAGCAGTTCTTC.

The chain has TRBV2 and TRBJ1-5; 9 positions match TRBD1. After removal of 3 bases from V and 6 bases from J, the junction contained 3 bases not matched to a gene. The CDR3 has 14 amino acids. CDR1 and CDR2 (germline): SNHLY, FYNNEI. The DNA for the CDR3 is TGTGCCAGCAGTGAGGGACAGGGAGTTCAGCCCCAGCATTTT. As protein: CASSEGQGVQPQHF.

The chain is built from TRBV6-5 and TRBJ1-2, with D possibly TRBD1 on 6 matching bases. Trimming took off 1 base at V and 1 base at J, with 10 bases between the two ends. CDR1 is MNHEY and CDR2 is SVGAGI in the germline V gene. The CDR3 totals 15 residues. DNA for the CDR3: TGTGCCAGCAGTTACTGGACAGCTGATAACTATGGCTACACCTTC. It encodes CASSYWTADNYGYTF.

V gene TRBV12-5 combines with J gene TRBJ1-5, with 7 bases lining up with TRBD1. Germline V gene data show CDR1 as LGHNT and CDR2 as FRNRAP. This CDR3 comprises 16 residues. The junction had 8 bases not matched to a gene; V was cut back by 4 bases and J by 2 bases. The CDR3: CASGWNTGVGNQPQHF. In nucleotides, the CDR3 is TGTGCTAGTGGTTGGAACACAGGGGTAGGCAATCAGCCCCAGCATTTT.

Concerning this clone: At one end, the junction sequence differs from germline, possibly due to a read error. The rearrangement uses TRBV9 and TRBJ1-3; TRBD1 is a possible D gene (5 bases). The germline gives CDR1 SGDLS, CDR2 YYNGEE. CDR3 length equals 14 residues. The DNA for the CDR3 is TGTGCCAGCAGCGACGACAGTTATTTGCCCGGTAAAGATTTT. Translating gives CASSDDSYLPGKDF.

The rearrangement uses TRBV28 and TRBJ2-7, with 11 nucleotides matching TRBD2. The CDR3 consists of 13 residues. The V and J ends lost 6 bases and 11 bases, in that order; junction bases with no gene match: 9. Per germline, CDR1 MDHEN and CDR2 SYDVKM. CDR3 residues: CASSPTSGKKKYF. DNA for the CDR3: TGTGCCAGCAGCCCGACTAGCGGGAAAAAAAAGTACTTC. The entire variable domain, with the rest obtained from reference TRBV28 and TRBJ2-7, is as follows: DVKVTQSSRYLVKRTGEKVFLECVQDMDHENMFWYRQDPGLGLRLIYFSYDVKMKEKGDIPEGYSVSREKKERFSLILESASTNQTSMYLCASSPTSGKKKYFGPGTRLTVT.